This T cell receptor beta chain is from a study of CD8 T cells in Susac syndrome. Trimming at V came to 2 bases and at J to 5 bases, leaving 5 bases not matched to a gene. CDR1 and CDR2 from the germline V gene are GTSNPN and SVGIG (reference sequence). The CDR3 runs 15 residues. Reverse transcription of roughly 0.5 to 1 ug RNA was performed with random hexamers. Via MiXCR, TCRdb re-called the immunoSEQ multiplex PCR reads, giving one row per CDR3 protein. The sample includes 180,000 or so distinct CDR3 sequences, more than 90% of them seen just once. This clonotype originated in a human donor with multiple sclerosis. The sequenced sample consisted of CD4+ T cells from PBMCs. The rearrangement links TRBV30 to TRBJ2-2, with TRBD2 matching over 10 bases. This CDR3 reads CAWSLAGAGTGELFF. The CDR3 DNA reads TGTGCCTGGAGTCTAGCGGGGGCAGGGACCGGGGAGCTGTTTTTT.